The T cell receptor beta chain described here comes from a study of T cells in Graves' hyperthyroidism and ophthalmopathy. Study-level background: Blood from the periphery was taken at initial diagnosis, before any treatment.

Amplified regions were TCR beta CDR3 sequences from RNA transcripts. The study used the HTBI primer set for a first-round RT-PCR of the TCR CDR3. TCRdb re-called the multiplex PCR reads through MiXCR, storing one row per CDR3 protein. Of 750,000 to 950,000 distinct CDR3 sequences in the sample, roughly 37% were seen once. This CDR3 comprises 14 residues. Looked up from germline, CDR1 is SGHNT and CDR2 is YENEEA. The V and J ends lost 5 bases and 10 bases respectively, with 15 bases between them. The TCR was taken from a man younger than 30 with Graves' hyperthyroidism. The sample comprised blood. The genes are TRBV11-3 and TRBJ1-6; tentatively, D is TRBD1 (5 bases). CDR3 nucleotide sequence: TGTGCCAGCAGCGAGGGACGTGGGGACTCACCCCTCCACTTT. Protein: CASSEGRGDSPLHF.